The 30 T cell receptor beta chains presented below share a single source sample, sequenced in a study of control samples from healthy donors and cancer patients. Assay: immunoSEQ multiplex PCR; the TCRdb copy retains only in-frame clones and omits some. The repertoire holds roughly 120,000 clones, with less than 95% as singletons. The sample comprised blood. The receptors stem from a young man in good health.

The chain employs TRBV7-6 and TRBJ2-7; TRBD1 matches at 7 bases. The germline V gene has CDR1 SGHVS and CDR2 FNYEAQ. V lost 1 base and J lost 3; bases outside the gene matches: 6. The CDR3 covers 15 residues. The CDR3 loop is CASSLGGGILYEQYF. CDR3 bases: TGTGCCAGCAGCTTAGGAGGGGGCATTCTCTACGAGCAGTACTTC.

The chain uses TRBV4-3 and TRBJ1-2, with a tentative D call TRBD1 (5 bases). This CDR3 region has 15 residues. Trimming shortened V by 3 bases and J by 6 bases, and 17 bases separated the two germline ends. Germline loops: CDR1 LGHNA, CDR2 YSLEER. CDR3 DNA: TGCGCCAGCAGCCAGGCCGGGGGGACGGTTCATGGCTACACCTTC. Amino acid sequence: CASSQAGGTVHGYTF.

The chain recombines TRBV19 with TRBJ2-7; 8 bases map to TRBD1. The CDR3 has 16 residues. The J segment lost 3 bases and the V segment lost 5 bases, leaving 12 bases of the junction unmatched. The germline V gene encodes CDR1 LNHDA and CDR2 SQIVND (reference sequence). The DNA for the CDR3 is TGTGCCAGTAGTCCCAGGACAGGGATAATCTTCTACGAGCAGTACTTC. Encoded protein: CASSPRTGIIFYEQYF.

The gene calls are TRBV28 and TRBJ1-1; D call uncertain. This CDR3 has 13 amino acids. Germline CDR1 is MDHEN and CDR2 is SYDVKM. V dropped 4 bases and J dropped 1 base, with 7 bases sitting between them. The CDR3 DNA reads TGTGCCAGCAGTTCTCCAGGGAACACTGAAGCTTTCTTT. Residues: CASSSPGNTEAFF. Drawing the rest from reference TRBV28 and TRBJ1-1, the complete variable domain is DVKVTQSSRYLVKRTGEKVFLECVQDMDHENMFWYRQDPGLGLRLIYFSYDVKMKEKGDIPEGYSVSREKKERFSLILESASTNQTSMYLCASSSPGNTEAFFGQGTRLTVV.

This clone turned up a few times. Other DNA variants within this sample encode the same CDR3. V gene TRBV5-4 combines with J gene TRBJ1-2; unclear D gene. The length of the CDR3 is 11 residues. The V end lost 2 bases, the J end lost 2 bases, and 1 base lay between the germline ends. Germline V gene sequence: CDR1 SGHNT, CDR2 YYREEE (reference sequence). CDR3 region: CASSLNYGYTF. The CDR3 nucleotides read TGTGCCAGCAGCTTAAACTATGGCTACACCTTC.

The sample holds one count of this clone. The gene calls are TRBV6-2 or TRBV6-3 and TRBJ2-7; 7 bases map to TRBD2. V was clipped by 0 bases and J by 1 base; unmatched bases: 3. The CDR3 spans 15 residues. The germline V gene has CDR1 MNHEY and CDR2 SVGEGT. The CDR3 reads CASSYSGEGSYEQYF. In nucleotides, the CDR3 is TGTGCCAGCAGTTACTCAGGGGAGGGGTCCTACGAGCAGTACTTC.

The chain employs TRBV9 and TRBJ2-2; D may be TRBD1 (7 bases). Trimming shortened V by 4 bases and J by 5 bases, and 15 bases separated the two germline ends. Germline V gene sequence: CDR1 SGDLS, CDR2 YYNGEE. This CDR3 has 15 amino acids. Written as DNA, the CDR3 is TGTGCCAGCAGCCCCCAGGGGGGTCGGACCGGGGAGCTGTTTTTT. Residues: CASSPQGGRTGELFF.

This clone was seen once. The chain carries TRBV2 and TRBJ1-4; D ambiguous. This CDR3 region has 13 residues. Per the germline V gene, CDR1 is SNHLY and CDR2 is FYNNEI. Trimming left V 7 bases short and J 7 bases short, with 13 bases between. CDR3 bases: TGTGCCAGCAACCGGGTCTATGGTGAAAAACTGTTTTTT. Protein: CASNRVYGEKLFF.

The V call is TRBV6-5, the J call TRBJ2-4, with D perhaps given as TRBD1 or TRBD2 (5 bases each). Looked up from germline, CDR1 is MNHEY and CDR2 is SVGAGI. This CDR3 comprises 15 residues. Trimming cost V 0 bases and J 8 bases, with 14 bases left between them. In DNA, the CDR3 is TGTGCCAGCAGTTACTCCTCGGCAGGGCGGGACATTCAGTACTTC. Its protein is CASSYSSAGRDIQYF.

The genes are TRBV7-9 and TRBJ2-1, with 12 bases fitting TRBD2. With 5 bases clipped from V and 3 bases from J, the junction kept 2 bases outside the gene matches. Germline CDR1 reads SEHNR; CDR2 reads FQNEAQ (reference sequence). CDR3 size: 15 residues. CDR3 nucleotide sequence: TGTGCCAGCAGCCCGACTAGCGGGGGCTACAATGAGCAGTTCTTC. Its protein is CASSPTSGGYNEQFF.

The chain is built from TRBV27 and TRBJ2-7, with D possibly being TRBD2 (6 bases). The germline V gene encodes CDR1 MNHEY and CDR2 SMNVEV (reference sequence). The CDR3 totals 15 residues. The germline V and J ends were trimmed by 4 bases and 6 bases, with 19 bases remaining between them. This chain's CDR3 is CASSSSHGTPPEQYF. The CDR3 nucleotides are TGTGCCAGCAGTTCGAGTCACGGGACTCCGCCCGAGCAGTACTTC.

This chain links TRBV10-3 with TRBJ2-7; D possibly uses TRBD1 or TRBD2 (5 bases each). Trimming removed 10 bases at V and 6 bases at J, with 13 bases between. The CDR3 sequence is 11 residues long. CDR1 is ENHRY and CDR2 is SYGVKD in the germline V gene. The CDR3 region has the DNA TGTGCCACGGACATGGCGGGCGAGCAGTACTTC. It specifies CATDMAGEQYF.

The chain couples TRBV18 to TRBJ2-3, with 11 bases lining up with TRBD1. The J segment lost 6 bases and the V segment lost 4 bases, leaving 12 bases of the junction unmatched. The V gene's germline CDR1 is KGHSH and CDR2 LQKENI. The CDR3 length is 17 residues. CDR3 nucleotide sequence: TGTGCCAGCTCACTCTCAACTCGGACAGGGGGCATGGATACGCAGTATTTT. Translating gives CASSLSTRTGGMDTQYF.

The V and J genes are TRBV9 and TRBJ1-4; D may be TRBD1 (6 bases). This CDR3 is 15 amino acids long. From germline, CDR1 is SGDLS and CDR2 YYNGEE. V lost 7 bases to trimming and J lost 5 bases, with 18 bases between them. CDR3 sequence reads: CASGTTGNGNEKLFF. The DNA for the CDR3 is TGTGCCAGCGGGACGACAGGCAACGGCAATGAAAAACTGTTTTTT.

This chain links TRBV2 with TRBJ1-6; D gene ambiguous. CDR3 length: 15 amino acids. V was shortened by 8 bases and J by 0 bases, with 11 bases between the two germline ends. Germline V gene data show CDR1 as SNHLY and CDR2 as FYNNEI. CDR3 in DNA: TGTGCCAGCGAGCGGGAGATCTCCTATAATTCACCCCTCCACTTT. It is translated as CASEREISYNSPLHF.

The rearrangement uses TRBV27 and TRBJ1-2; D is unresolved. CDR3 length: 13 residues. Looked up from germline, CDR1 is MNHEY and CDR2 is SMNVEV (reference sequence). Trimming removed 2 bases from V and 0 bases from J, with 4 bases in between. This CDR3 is CASSLGANYGYTF. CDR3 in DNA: TGTGCCAGCAGTTTAGGAGCTAACTATGGCTACACCTTC.

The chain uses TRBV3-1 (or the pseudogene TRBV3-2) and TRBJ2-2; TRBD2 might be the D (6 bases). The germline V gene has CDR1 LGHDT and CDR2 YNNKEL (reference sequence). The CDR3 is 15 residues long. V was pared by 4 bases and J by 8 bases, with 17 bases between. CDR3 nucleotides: TGTGCCAGCAGCCCACTAGCTAAGGGAAGGGGGGAGCTGTTTTTT. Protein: CASSPLAKGRGELFF.

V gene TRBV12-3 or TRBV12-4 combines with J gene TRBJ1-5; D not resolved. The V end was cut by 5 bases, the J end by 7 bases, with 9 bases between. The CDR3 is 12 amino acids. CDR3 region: CASSPTNQPQHF. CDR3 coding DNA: TGTGCCAGCAGTCCTACCAACCAGCCCCAGCATTTT.

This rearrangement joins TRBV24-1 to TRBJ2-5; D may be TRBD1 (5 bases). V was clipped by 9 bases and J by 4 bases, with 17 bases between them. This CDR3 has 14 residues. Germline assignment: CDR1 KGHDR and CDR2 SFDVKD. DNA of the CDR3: TGTGCCACCGCTGTCGCAGGGTCATCAGAGACCCAGTACTTC. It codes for CATAVAGSSETQYF.

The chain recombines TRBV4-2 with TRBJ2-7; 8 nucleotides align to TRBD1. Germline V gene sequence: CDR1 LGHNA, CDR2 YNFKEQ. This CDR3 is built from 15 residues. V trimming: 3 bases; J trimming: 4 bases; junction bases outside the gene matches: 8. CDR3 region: CASSHNGQGQYEQYF. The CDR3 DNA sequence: TGTGCCAGCAGCCATAATGGACAGGGTCAATACGAGCAGTACTTC.

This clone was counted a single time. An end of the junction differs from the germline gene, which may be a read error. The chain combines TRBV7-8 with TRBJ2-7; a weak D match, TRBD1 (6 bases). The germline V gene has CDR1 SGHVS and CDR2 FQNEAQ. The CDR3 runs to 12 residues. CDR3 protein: CASSSGQTSITF. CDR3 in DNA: TGTGCCAGCAGCAGCGGACAGACGTCAATAACCTTC.

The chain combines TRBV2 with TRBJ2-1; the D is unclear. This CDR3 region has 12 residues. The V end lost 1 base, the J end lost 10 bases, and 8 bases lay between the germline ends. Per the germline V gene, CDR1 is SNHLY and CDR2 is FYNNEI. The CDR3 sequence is CASSEGWVEQFF. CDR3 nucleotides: TGTGCCAGCAGTGAAGGCTGGGTAGAGCAGTTCTTC.

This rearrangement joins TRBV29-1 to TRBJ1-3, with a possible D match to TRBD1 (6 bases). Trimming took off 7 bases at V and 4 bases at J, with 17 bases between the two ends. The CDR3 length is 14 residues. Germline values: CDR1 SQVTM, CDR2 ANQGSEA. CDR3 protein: CSAGHGGTGNTIYF. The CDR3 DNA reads TGCAGCGCCGGGCATGGGGGCACGGGAAACACCATATATTTT.

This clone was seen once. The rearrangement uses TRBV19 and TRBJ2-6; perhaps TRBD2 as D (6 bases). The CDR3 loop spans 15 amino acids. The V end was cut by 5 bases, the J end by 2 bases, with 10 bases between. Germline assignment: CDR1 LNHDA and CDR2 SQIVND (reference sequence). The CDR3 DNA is TGTGCCAGTAGTCTGGGGGGTACTGGGGCCAACGTCCTGACTTTC. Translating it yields CASSLGGTGANVLTF.

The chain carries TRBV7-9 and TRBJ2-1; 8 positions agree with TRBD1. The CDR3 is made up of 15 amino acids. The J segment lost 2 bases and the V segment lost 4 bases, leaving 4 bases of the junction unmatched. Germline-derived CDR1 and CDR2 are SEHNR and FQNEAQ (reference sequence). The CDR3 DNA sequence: TGTGCCAGCAGCTCGTACAGGGGGACCTACAATGAGCAGTTCTTC. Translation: CASSSYRGTYNEQFF.

CDR3 in DNA: TGTGCCAGCGGAACTACTAGCGGTTATACCGGGGAGCTGTTTTTT. Translation: CASGTTSGYTGELFF. The chain combines TRBV7-2 with TRBJ2-2; 8 nucleotides match TRBD2. V was clipped by 8 bases and J by 5 bases; unmatched bases: 10. CDR3 length equals 15 residues. Looked up from germline, CDR1 is SGHTA and CDR2 is FQGNSA.

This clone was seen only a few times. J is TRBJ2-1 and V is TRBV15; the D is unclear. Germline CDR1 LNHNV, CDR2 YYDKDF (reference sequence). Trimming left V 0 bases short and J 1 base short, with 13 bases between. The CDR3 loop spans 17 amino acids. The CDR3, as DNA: TGTGCCACCAGCAGAGATGAGGCAGGCCCTTCCTACAATGAGCAGTTCTTC. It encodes CATSRDEAGPSYNEQFF. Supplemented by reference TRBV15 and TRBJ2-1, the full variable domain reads DAMVIQNPRYQVTQFGKPVTLSCSQTLNHNVMYWYQQKSSQAPKLLFHYYDKDFNNEADTPDNFQSRRPNTSFCFLDIRSPGLGDTAMYLCATSRDEAGPSYNEQFFGPGTRLTVL.

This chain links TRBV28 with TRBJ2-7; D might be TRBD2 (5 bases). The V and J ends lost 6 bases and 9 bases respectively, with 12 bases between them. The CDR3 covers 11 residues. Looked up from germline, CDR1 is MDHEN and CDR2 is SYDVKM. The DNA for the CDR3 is TGTGCCAGCAGCCTCCGGGCGGGGCAGTACTTC. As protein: CASSLRAGQYF.

Here the CDR3 DNA reads TGTGCCAGCAGCCCCCCCCGGGACTTGTACGCTTTCTTT. Protein sequence: CASSPPRDLYAFF. V usage is TRBV28 and J usage is TRBJ1-1; D is possibly TRBD1 (5 bases). V lost 6 bases, J lost 11 bases, and 19 bases lay in between. CDR1 is MDHEN, CDR2 SYDVKM, per germline. This CDR3 has 13 residues.

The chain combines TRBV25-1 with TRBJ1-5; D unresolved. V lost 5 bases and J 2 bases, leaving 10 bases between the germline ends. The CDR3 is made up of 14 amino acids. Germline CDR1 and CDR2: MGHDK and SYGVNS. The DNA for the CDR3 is TGTGCCAGCAGTCTAGGAGCGGGCAATCAGCCCCAGCATTTT. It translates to CASSLGAGNQPQHF.